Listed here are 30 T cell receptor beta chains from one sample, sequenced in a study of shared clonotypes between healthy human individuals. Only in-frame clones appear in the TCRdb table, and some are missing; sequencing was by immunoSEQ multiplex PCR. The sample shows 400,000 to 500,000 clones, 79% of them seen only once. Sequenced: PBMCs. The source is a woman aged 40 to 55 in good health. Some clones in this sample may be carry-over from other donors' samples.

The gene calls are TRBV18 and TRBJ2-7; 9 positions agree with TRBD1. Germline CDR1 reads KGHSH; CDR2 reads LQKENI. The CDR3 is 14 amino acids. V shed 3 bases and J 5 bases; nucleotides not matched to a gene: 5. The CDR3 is CASSPLTGGHEQYF. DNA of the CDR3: TGTGCCAGCTCACCCCTGACAGGGGGGCACGAGCAGTACTTC.

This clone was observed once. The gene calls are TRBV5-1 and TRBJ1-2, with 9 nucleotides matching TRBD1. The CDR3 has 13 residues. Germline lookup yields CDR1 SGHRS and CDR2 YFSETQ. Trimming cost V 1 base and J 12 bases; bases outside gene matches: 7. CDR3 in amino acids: CASSLSGQGGDTF. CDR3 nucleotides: TGCGCCAGCAGCTTGTCGGGACAGGGCGGTGACACCTTC.

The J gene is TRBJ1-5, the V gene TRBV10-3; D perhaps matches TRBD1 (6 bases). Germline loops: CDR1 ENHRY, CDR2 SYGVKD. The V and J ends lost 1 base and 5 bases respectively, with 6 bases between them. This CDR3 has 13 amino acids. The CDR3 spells CAISEYRDQPQHF. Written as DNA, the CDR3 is TGTGCCATCAGTGAGTACAGGGATCAGCCCCAGCATTTT.

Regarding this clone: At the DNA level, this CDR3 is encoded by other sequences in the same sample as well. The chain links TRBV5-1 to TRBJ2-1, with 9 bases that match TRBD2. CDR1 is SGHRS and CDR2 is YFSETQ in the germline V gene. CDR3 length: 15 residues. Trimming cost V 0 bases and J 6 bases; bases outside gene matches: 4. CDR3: CASSLEGSGSNEQFF. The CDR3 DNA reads TGCGCCAGCAGCTTGGAAGGTAGCGGGAGCAATGAGCAGTTCTTC.

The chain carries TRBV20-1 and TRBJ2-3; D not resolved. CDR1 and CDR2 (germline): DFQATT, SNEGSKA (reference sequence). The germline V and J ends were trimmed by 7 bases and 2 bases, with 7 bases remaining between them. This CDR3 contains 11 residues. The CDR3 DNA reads TGCAGTGGTCGGTCCACAGATACGCAGTATTTT. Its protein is CSGRSTDTQYF.

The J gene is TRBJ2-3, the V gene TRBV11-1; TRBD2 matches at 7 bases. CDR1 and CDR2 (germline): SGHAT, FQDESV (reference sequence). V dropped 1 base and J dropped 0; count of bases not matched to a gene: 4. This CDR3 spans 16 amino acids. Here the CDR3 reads CASSLGLAASTDTQYF. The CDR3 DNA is TGTGCCAGCAGCTTAGGACTAGCAGCTAGCACAGATACGCAGTATTTT.

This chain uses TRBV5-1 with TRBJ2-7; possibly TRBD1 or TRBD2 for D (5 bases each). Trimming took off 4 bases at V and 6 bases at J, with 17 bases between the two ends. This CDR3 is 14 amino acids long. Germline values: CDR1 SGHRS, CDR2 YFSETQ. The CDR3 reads CASSGTTASGEQYF. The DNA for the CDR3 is TGCGCCAGCAGCGGGACGACAGCGTCGGGCGAGCAGTACTTC.

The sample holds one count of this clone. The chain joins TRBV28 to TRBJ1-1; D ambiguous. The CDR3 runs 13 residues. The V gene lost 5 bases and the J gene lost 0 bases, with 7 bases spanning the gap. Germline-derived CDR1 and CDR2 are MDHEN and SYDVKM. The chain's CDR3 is CASSRPVNTEAFF. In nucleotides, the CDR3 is TGTGCCAGCAGTCGCCCAGTGAACACTGAAGCTTTCTTT.

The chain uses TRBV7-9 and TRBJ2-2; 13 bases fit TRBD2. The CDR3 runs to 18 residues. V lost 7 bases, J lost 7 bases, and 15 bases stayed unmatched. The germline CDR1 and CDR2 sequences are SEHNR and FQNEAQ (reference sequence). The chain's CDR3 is CASTRNFGTSGIGGELFF. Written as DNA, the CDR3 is TGTGCCAGCACCCGAAACTTCGGGACTAGCGGGATCGGCGGGGAGCTGTTTTTT.

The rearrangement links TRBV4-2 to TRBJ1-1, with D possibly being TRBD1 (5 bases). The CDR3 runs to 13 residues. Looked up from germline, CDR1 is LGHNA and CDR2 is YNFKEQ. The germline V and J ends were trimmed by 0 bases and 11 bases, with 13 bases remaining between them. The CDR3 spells CASSQDPQGWAFF. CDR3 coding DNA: TGTGCCAGCAGCCAAGATCCCCAGGGTTGGGCTTTCTTT.

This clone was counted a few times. CDR3: CASSQGGWWPSGRISPTYNEQFF. CDR3 nucleotides: TGTGCCAGCAGCCAAGGGGGGTGGTGGCCTAGCGGGAGAATTTCCCCCACCTACAATGAGCAGTTCTTC. The rearrangement links TRBV14 to TRBJ2-1, with TRBD2 identical over 10 bases. The CDR3 has 23 residues. Losses at the gene ends were 1 base for V and 2 bases for J; bases not matched to a gene: 23. CDR1 is SGHDN, CDR2 FVKESK, per germline.

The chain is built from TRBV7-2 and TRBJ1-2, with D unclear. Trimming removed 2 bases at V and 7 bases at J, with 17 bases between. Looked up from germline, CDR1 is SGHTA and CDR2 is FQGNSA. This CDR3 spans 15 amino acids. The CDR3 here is CASSLPVAQLTGYTF. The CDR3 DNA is TGTGCCAGCAGCTTACCCGTAGCCCAACTAACTGGCTACACCTTC.

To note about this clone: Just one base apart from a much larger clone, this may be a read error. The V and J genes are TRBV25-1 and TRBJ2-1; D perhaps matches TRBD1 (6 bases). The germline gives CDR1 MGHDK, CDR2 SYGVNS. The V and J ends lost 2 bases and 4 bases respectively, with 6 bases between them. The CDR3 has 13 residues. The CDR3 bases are TGTGCCAGCAGTGAAAGGGGGTACAATGAGCAGTTCTTC. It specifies CASSERGYNEQFF.

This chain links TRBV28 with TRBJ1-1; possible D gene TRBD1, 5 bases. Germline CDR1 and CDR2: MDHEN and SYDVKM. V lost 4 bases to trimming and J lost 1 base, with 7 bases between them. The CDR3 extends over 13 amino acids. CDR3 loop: CASSSRENTEAFF. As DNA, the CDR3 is TGTGCCAGCAGTTCCAGGGAGAACACTGAAGCTTTCTTT. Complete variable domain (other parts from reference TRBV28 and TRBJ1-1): DVKVTQSSRYLVKRTGEKVFLECVQDMDHENMFWYRQDPGLGLRLIYFSYDVKMKEKGDIPEGYSVSREKKERFSLILESASTNQTSMYLCASSSRENTEAFFGQGTRLTVV.

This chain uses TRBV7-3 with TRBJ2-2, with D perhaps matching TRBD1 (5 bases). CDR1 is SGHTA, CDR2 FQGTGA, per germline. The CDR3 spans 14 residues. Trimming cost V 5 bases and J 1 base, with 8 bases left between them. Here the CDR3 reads CASSHTGNTGELFF. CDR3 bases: TGTGCCAGCAGCCATACAGGGAACACCGGGGAGCTGTTTTTT. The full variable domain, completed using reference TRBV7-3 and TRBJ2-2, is GAGVSQTPSNKVTEKGKYVELRCDPISGHTALYWYRQSLGQGPEFLIYFQGTGAADDSGLPNDRFFAVRPEGSVSTLKIQRTERGDSAVYLCASSHTGNTGELFFGEGSRLTVL.

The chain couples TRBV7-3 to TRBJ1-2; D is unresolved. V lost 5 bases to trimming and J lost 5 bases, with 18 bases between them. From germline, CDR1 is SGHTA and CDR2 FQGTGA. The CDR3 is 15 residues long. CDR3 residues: CASSQRVPAQYGYTF. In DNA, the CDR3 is TGTGCCAGCAGCCAGCGGGTGCCCGCGCAATATGGCTACACCTTC. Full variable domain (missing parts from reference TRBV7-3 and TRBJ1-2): GAGVSQTPSNKVTEKGKYVELRCDPISGHTALYWYRQSLGQGPEFLIYFQGTGAADDSGLPNDRFFAVRPEGSVSTLKIQRTERGDSAVYLCASSQRVPAQYGYTFGSGTRLTVV.

The CDR3 loop is CASSLDYNEQFF. The CDR3 DNA is TGTGCCAGCAGCTTGGACTACAATGAGCAGTTCTTC. This chain joins TRBV5-4 and TRBJ2-1; D not certain. In germline, CDR1 is SGHNT, CDR2 YYREEE (reference sequence). The germline V and J ends were trimmed by 0 bases and 3 bases, with 1 base remaining between them. This CDR3 has 12 residues.

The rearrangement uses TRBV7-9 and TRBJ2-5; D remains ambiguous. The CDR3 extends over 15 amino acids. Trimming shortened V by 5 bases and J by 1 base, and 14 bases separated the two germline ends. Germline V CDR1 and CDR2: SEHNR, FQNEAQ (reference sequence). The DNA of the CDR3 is TGTGCCAGCAGCCCGTCCCCGAGGATCCAAGAGACCCAGTACTTC. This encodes CASSPSPRIQETQYF.

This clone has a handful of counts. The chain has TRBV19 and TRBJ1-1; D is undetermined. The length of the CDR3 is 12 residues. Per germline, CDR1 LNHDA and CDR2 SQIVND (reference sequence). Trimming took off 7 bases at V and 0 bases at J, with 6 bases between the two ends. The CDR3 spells CASKTVNTEAFF. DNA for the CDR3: TGTGCCAGTAAAACAGTGAACACTGAAGCTTTCTTT.

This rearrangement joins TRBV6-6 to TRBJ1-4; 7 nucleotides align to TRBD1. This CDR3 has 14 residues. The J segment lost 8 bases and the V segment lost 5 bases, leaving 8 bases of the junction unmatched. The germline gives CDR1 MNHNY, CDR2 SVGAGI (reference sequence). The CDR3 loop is CASSPSRDREKLFF. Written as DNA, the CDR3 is TGTGCCAGCAGTCCCTCCCGGGACAGAGAAAAACTGTTTTTT.

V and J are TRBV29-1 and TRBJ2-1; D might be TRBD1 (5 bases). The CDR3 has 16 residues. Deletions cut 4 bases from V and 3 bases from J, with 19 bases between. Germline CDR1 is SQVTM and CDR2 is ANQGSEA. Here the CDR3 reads CSVGVVAGSFYNEQFF. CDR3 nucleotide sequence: TGCAGCGTTGGAGTTGTGGCAGGGTCATTCTACAATGAGCAGTTCTTC.

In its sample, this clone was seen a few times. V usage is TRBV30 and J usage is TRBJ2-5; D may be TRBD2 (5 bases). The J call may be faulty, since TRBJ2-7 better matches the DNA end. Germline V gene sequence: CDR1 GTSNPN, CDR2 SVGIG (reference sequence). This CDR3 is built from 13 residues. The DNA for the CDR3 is TGTGCCTTTCGAGGGAGTGCCAACTACGAGCAGTACTTC. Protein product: CAFRGSANYEQYF.

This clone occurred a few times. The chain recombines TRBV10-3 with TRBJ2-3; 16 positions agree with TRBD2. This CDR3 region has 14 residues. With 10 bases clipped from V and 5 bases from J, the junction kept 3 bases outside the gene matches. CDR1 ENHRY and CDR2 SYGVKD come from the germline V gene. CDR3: CATGLAGGGDTQYF. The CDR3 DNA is TGTGCCACGGGACTAGCGGGGGGGGGAGATACGCAGTATTTT.

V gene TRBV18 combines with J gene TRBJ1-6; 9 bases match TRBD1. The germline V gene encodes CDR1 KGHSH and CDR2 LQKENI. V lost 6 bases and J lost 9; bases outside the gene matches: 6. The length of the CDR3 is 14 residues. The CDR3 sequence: CASSGRDRASPLHF. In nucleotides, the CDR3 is TGTGCCAGCTCGGGCCGGGACAGGGCTTCACCCCTCCACTTT.

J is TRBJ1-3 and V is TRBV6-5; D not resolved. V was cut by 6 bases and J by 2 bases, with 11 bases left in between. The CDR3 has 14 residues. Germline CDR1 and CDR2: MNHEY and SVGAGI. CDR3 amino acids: CASRPGLTGNTIYF. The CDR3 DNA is TGTGCCAGCAGACCCGGTCTGACTGGAAACACCATATATTTT.

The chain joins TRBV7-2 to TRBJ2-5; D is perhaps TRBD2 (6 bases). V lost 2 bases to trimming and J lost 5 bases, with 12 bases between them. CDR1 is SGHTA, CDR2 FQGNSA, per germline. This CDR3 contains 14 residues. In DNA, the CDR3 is TGTGCCAGCAGCTTACTAGCGACCATCGAGACCCAGTACTTC. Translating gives CASSLLATIETQYF.

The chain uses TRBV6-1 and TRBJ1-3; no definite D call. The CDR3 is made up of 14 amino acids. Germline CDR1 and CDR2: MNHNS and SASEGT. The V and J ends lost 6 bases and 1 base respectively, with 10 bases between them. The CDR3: CASRTSGSGNTIYF. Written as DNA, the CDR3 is TGTGCCAGCAGGACATCGGGTTCTGGAAACACCATATATTTT.

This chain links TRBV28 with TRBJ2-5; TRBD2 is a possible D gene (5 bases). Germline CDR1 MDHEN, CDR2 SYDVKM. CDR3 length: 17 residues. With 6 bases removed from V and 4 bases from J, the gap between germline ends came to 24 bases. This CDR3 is CASSPSVRAPGGETQYF. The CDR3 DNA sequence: TGTGCCAGCAGCCCCTCAGTCCGGGCCCCCGGAGGAGAGACCCAGTACTTC.

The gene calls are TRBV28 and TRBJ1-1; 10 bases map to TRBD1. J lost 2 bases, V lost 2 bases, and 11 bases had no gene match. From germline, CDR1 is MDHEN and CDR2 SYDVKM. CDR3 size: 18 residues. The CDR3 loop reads CASSLMVGQGLRNTEAFF. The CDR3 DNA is TGTGCCAGCAGTTTAATGGTGGGACAGGGGTTGAGAAACACTGAAGCTTTCTTT.

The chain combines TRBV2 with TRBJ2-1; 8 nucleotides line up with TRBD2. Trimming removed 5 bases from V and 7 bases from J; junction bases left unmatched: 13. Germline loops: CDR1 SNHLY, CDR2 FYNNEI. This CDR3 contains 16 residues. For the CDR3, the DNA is TGTGCCAGCAGTCTCCGGACTAGCATTCAGGGAAATGAGCAGTTCTTC. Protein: CASSLRTSIQGNEQFF.